Listed below are T cell receptor beta chains from one sample, sequenced in a study of blood T cell repertoires in COVID-19. TCRdb's table, derived via immunoSEQ multiplex PCR, lists solely in-frame clones and lacks some. The data show over 300,000 clones, about 86% seen once. The sample comprised peripheral blood. All receptors come from a woman in her forties or fifties with acute or convalescent COVID-19. Both conserved end residues are part of each CDR3. A D gene is named only where the DNA matches it firmly. Size values are once, few and many counts, or a class for expanded clones, and some rows have none.

D	V	J	size	CDR3	DNA
TRBD1	TRBV7-8	TRBJ1-1	-	CASSFSTGDAEAFF	TGTGCCAGCAGCTTCTCAACAGGGGACGCTGAAGCTTTCTTT
-	TRBV5-1	TRBJ2-2	few	CASSLGTNTGELFF	TGCGCCAGCAGCTTGGGTACGAACACCGGGGAGCTGTTTTTT
-	TRBV2	TRBJ1-5	-	CASSEEHPSNQPQHF	TGTGCCAGCAGTGAAGAACACCCTAGCAATCAGCCCCAGCATTTT
-	TRBV2	TRBJ1-3	-	CASTVGRAWSGNTIYF	TGTGCCAGCACTGTCGGCAGGGCTTGGTCTGGAAACACCATATATTTT
-	TRBV6-2/TRBV6-3	TRBJ1-1	-	CASSAATVNTEAFF	TGTGCCAGCAGTGCTGCGACAGTTAACACTGAAGCTTTCTTT
-	TRBV19	TRBJ1-5	-	CASSRRRGPDQPQHF	TGTGCCAGTAGCCGCCGCAGGGGTCCCGATCAGCCCCAGCATTTT
-	TRBV9	TRBJ2-2	-	CASSVLGGNLNTGELFF	TGTGCCAGCAGCGTACTGGGCGGGAATTTAAACACCGGGGAGCTGTTTTTT
TRBD1	TRBV5-1	TRBJ1-1	-	CASSPSTGGTEAFF	TGCGCCAGCAGCCCATCGACAGGGGGCACTGAAGCTTTCTTT
TRBD1	TRBV18	TRBJ1-1	-	CASRDRGVEAFF	TGTGCCAGCCGGGACAGGGGCGTTGAAGCTTTCTTT
-	TRBV2	TRBJ1-2	-	CASWGGLFDGYTF	TGTGCCAGCTGGGGGGGGCTTTTCGATGGCTACACCTTC
-	TRBV3-1/TRBV3-2	TRBJ1-4	-	CASSRAREKLFF	TGTGCCAGCAGCCGGGCTCGAGAAAAACTGTTTTTT
-	TRBV6-5	TRBJ2-1	-	CASGRGGNEQFF	TGTGCCAGCGGGAGGGGGGGCAATGAGCAGTTCTTC
-	TRBV14	TRBJ1-6	-	CASSQRVGYSSPLHF	TGTGCCAGCAGCCAGCGGGTCGGATATTCTTCACCCCTCCACTTT
-	TRBV30	TRBJ2-2	-	CAWSVWAGIGELFF	TGTGCCTGGAGTGTATGGGCAGGGATCGGGGAGCTGTTTTTT
-	TRBV5-1	TRBJ1-5	-	CASSLDPVSNQPQHF	TGCGCCAGCAGCCTAGACCCAGTTAGCAATCAGCCCCAGCATTTT
TRBD1	TRBV6-5	TRBJ1-2	-	CASSYPGQGALTF	TGTGCCAGCAGTTATCCTGGACAGGGGGCTCTCACCTTC
TRBD1	TRBV24-1	TRBJ2-3	-	CATSDQDRGGTDTQYF	TGTGCCACCAGTGACCAAGACAGGGGTGGTACAGATACGCAGTATTTT
-	TRBV24-1	TRBJ2-3	-	CATSDYRDTDTQYF	TGTGCCACCAGTGATTACAGGGACACAGATACGCAGTATTTT
-	TRBV14	TRBJ2-5	-	CASSQGGSLFQTQYF	TGTGCCAGCAGCCAAGGCGGCAGCCTCTTCCAGACCCAGTACTTC
-	TRBV5-1	TRBJ2-5	-	CASSLAGRETQYF	TGCGCCAGCAGCTTGGCAGGGCGGGAGACCCAGTACTTC
-	TRBV27	TRBJ2-5	-	CASSPSRGYQETQYF	TGTGCCAGCAGTCCGTCCCGGGGGTACCAAGAGACCCAGTACTTC
-	TRBV6-5	TRBJ1-1	-	CASSWVGLNTEAFF	TGTGCCAGCAGTTGGGTGGGGCTGAACACTGAAGCTTTCTTT
TRBD1	TRBV18	TRBJ2-1	-	CASSGTARNEQFF	TGTGCCAGCTCCGGGACAGCCCGCAATGAGCAGTTCTTC
-	TRBV7-8	TRBJ1-1	-	CASSLNVSPEAFF	TGTGCCAGCAGCTTAAACGTCAGTCCTGAAGCTTTCTTT
TRBD1	TRBV5-1	TRBJ1-2	once	CASSPDRDGYTF	TGCGCCAGCAGCCCCGACAGGGATGGCTACACCTTC
-	TRBV6-6	TRBJ2-1	-	CASGPAGHNEQFF	TGTGCCAGCGGCCCGGCGGGACACAATGAGCAGTTCTTC
TRBD2	TRBV6-2/TRBV6-3	TRBJ2-1	-	CASSYARLAGEDNEQFF	TGTGCCAGCAGTTACGCCAGACTAGCGGGAGAAGACAATGAGCAGTTCTTC
TRBD2	TRBV7-2	TRBJ2-5	-	CASSFQAGARETQYF	TGTGCCAGCAGCTTCCAAGCGGGGGCTCGGGAGACCCAGTACTTC
TRBD1	TRBV15	TRBJ1-4	-	CATSRGTGDEKLFF	TGTGCCACCAGCAGGGGGACAGGGGATGAAAAACTGTTTTTT
-	TRBV24-1	TRBJ1-2	-	CATSDPQGPKEVDGYTF	TGTGCCACCAGTGACCCACAGGGCCCGAAGGAGGTGGATGGCTACACCTTC
-	TRBV4-1	TRBJ2-2	-	CASSQEAPGTIFAELFF	TGCGCCAGCAGCCAAGAAGCCCCTGGGACAATATTTGCGGAGCTGTTTTTT
TRBD1	TRBV10-3	TRBJ2-3	few	CAISEPGGRGADTQYF	TGTGCCATCAGTGAACCAGGGGGCAGGGGGGCAGATACGCAGTATTTT
TRBD1	TRBV9	TRBJ1-5	once	CASSAGGAVGQPQHF	TGTGCCAGCAGCGCAGGGGGCGCGGTAGGACAGCCCCAGCATTTT
TRBD1	TRBV7-3	TRBJ1-2	-	CASGPDRGRGYTF	TGTGCCAGCGGACCCGACAGGGGACGGGGCTACACCTTC
-	TRBV7-9	TRBJ2-7	-	CASSLQAASEQYF	TGTGCCAGCAGCTTACAAGCGGCATCCGAGCAGTACTTC
-	TRBV3-1/TRBV3-2	TRBJ2-4	-	CASSQGGLRLLAKNIQYF	TGTGCCAGCAGCCAAGGCGGATTACGACTACTAGCCAAAAACATTCAGTACTTC
TRBD1	TRBV7-9	TRBJ1-1	-	CASRPDRAGDTEAFF	TGTGCCAGCAGGCCGGACAGGGCTGGGGACACTGAAGCTTTCTTT
-	TRBV2	TRBJ1-6	-	CASTLNSPLHF	TGTGCCAGCACACTCAATTCACCCCTCCACTTT
-	TRBV6-2/TRBV6-3	TRBJ1-1	-	CASSYVAGQRMNTEAFF	TGTGCCAGCAGTTATGTGGCAGGGCAAAGGATGAACACTGAAGCTTTCTTT
-	TRBV27	TRBJ1-1	-	CASSLSQGLGDTEAFF	TGTGCCAGCAGTTTATCCCAGGGCCTGGGTGACACTGAAGCTTTCTTT
-	TRBV29-1	TRBJ2-5	-	CSVGSQGGETQYF	TGCAGCGTTGGAAGTCAGGGCGGAGAGACCCAGTACTTC
-	TRBV5-1	TRBJ1-1	-	CASSLVSGKPEAFF	TGCGCCAGCAGCTTGGTTTCAGGGAAGCCTGAAGCTTTCTTT
-	TRBV4-2	TRBJ1-1	once	CASSQDRGGLAEAFF	TGTGCCAGCAGCCAAGATCGGGGGGGGCTCGCTGAAGCTTTCTTT
-	TRBV2	TRBJ2-4	-	CASSEDDSGNGNIQYF	TGTGCCAGCAGTGAGGATGATAGCGGCAATGGAAACATTCAGTACTTC